These 11 T cell receptor beta chains came from one sample sequenced in a study of cytomegalovirus exposure and HLA in healthy donors. The PCR had 60 Vbeta and 13 Jbeta primers. Assay: immunoSEQ multiplex PCR; the TCRdb copy retains only in-frame clones and omits some. The sample shows roughly 160,000 clones, around 80% of them seen only once. Sequenced material: PBMCs. The receptors were gathered from a male donor in good health and CMV-seronegative.

The J gene is TRBJ1-5, the V gene TRBV19; maybe TRBD1 (6 bases). This CDR3 has 16 amino acids. V gave up 7 bases and J gave up 4 bases, with 20 bases separating them. Looked up from germline, CDR1 is LNHDA and CDR2 is SQIVND (reference sequence). Here the CDR3 reads CASTEAGEHWNQPQHF. The CDR3 DNA reads as TGTGCCAGTACCGAGGCAGGGGAGCATTGGAATCAGCCCCAGCATTTT.

The V call is TRBV15, the J call TRBJ2-5; 8 bases agree with TRBD1. Germline V CDR1 and CDR2: LNHNV, YYDKDF (reference sequence). The CDR3 extends over 14 amino acids. The V and J ends lost 5 bases and 1 base, in that order; junction bases with no gene match: 3. CDR3 sequence reads: CATSGGQGQETQYF. The DNA for the CDR3 is TGTGCCACCAGCGGAGGACAGGGCCAAGAGACCCAGTACTTC.

The V and J genes are TRBV4-2 and TRBJ1-2, with no clear D. CDR1 and CDR2 from the germline V gene are LGHNA and YNFKEQ. The length of the CDR3 is 17 residues. Trimming left V 0 bases short and J 5 bases short, with 19 bases between. The chain's CDR3 is CASSQDRGSGRRYGYTF. The CDR3 DNA is TGTGCCAGCAGCCAAGATCGAGGTTCCGGCAGGAGGTATGGCTACACCTTC.

This clone appeared a few times. V usage is TRBV19 and J usage is TRBJ1-2; tentative D call: TRBD1 (6 bases). Trimming pared 5 bases from V and 4 bases from J, leaving 14 bases between. The CDR3 extends over 14 amino acids. Germline V gene lookup returns CDR1 LNHDA and CDR2 SQIVND (reference sequence). DNA for the CDR3: TGTGCCAGTAGTGTAAACAGGGCAGGCTATGGCTACACCTTC. Amino acids: CASSVNRAGYGYTF.

This chain links TRBV7-9 with TRBJ2-3, with 10 bases fitting TRBD2. This CDR3 has 16 amino acids. The V and J ends lost 3 bases and 13 bases, in that order; junction bases with no gene match: 16. CDR1 and CDR2 (germline): SEHNR, FQNEAQ (reference sequence). The CDR3 loop is CASSFLTAGGPRLKYF. CDR3 nucleotide sequence: TGTGCCAGCAGCTTTCTAACAGCGGGAGGGCCGCGGTTGAAGTATTTT.

The chain recombines TRBV10-3 with TRBJ2-3; 7 bases are shared with TRBD2. Germline loops: CDR1 ENHRY, CDR2 SYGVKD. The CDR3 sequence is 14 residues long. J lost 2 bases, V lost 3 bases, and 2 bases had no gene match. The CDR3 sequence is CAISETSDTDTQYF. In nucleotides, the CDR3 is TGTGCCATCAGTGAAACTAGCGACACAGATACGCAGTATTTT.

The V and J genes are TRBV7-8 and TRBJ1-6; TRBD1 matches at 7 bases. Trimming at V came to 2 bases and at J to 4 bases, leaving 5 bases not matched to a gene. The CDR3 covers 16 residues. CDR1 and CDR2 from the germline V gene are SGHVS and FQNEAQ. The CDR3 loop is CASSLPKGQYNSPLHF. The CDR3 nucleotides are TGTGCCAGCAGCTTACCTAAGGGACAGTATAATTCACCCCTCCACTTT.

The J gene is TRBJ2-7, the V gene TRBV6-5; D is uncertain. The CDR3 is made up of 15 amino acids. Trimming left V 6 bases short and J 1 base short, with 16 bases between. Germline-derived CDR1 and CDR2 are MNHEY and SVGAGI. CDR3 DNA: TGTGCCAGCAGGAGTTATCCAGACAATTCCTACGAGCAGTACTTC. As protein: CASRSYPDNSYEQYF.

J is TRBJ2-5 and V is TRBV5-4, with 7 bases identical to TRBD1. V trimming: 4 bases; J trimming: 5 bases; junction bases outside the gene matches: 5. Germline values: CDR1 SGHNT, CDR2 YYREEE (reference sequence). This CDR3 is built from 13 residues. CDR3 loop: CASSRDRAETQYF. CDR3 sequence (DNA): TGTGCCAGCAGCCGTGACAGGGCCGAGACCCAGTACTTC. The full variable domain, rest sourced from reference TRBV5-4 and TRBJ2-5, is ETGVTQSPTHLIKTRGQQVTLRCSSQSGHNTVSWYQQALGQGPQFIFQYYREEENGRGNFPPRFSGLQFPNYSSELNVNALELDDSALYLCASSRDRAETQYFGPGTRLLVL.

The chain carries TRBV27 and TRBJ1-2, with 12 positions matching TRBD1. This CDR3 region has 18 residues. Trimming removed 0 bases from V and 7 bases from J; junction bases left unmatched: 12. Germline V CDR1 and CDR2: MNHEY, SMNVEV (reference sequence). CDR3: CASSLSSPGQGALCGYTF. DNA of the CDR3: TGTGCCAGCAGTTTATCGAGCCCGGGACAGGGGGCTCTATGTGGCTACACCTTC.

The count of this clone is one. This chain links TRBV18 with TRBJ1-1; D possibly corresponds to TRBD1 (5 bases). Looked up from germline, CDR1 is KGHSH and CDR2 is LQKENI. Trimming shortened V by 6 bases and J by 6 bases, and 23 bases separated the two germline ends. This CDR3 comprises 16 residues. This chain's CDR3 is CASSVLTSGIGAEAFF. The CDR3 region has the DNA TGTGCCAGCTCCGTCCTTACCTCAGGGATCGGAGCTGAAGCTTTCTTT.